This T cell receptor (beta chain) was observed in a study of patients and donors after allogeneic stem cell transplantation. TCRdb reanalysed the RT-PCR reads using MiXCR and keeps one entry per CDR3 protein. The sample carries about 150,000 distinct CDR3 sequences, about two fifths recorded once. Trimming cost V 5 bases and J 7 bases, with 15 bases left between them. This CDR3 has 14 amino acids. The chain recombines TRBV12-3 or TRBV12-4 with TRBJ1-5; D remains unclear. Sequencing was performed on blood, either unsorted or a sorted T cell fraction (not recorded which). This TCR came from a human donor who was either an allogeneic HSCT recipient or a stem cell or donor lymphocyte infusion donor (not recorded which). It is not recorded whose cells these are; they may come from a transplant donor. CDR3 sequence reads: CASSLLAGGQPQHF. DNA for the CDR3: TGTGCCAGCAGTCTACTGGCAGGAGGACAGCCCCAGCATTTT.